This T cell receptor beta chain was profiled in a study of blood T cells in healthy people across ages. Comment on this clonotype: The antigen is not known.

A second PCR of 7 to 11 cycles used a sample-barcoded 5' primer and a J-beta primer mix. MiXCR, run by TCRdb on the 5' RACE reads, gives a single entry per CDR3 protein. This sample has 710,000 or so distinct CDR3 sequences, with about 24% found just once. Study-wide findings and caveats: A roughly linear age-dependent decrease characterized TCR beta diversity per million T cells.

CDR1 SQVTM and CDR2 ANQGSEA come from the germline V gene. V was trimmed by 5 bases and J by 7 bases, leaving 17 bases between them. CDR3 size: 14 residues. This sequence originates from a man in his 70s in good health. The sequencing input was blood. The rearrangement joins TRBV29-1 to TRBJ1-4; D might be TRBD1 (6 bases). The CDR3 spells CSVSQGRGGEKLFF. CDR3 bases: TGCAGCGTTAGTCAGGGGAGGGGTGGTGAAAAACTGTTTTTT.